These 14 T cell receptor beta chains were all obtained from the same sample, sequenced in a study of T cell repertoires in cytomegalovirus infection. TCRdb independently ran MiXCR on the reads; one entry per CDR3 protein. The data hold hundreds of thousands of distinct CDR3 sequences, with about a sixth observed a single time. The sample consisted of PBMCs. Receptors were obtained from a human donor in good health (CMV status not recorded). Some clones in this sample may be carry-over from other donors' samples.

This chain uses TRBV28 with TRBJ2-3; no clear D gene. This CDR3 is built from 13 residues. Trimming left V 6 bases short and J 6 bases short, with 13 bases between. Germline CDR1 reads MDHEN; CDR2 reads SYDVKM. The CDR3 nucleotides read TGTGCCAGCAGCACTCCCGCTCGGGATACGCAGTATTTT. As protein: CASSTPARDTQYF.

This clonotype came up a few times. J is TRBJ1-2 and V is TRBV20-1; a possible D gene is TRBD1 (6 bases). The CDR3 runs 15 residues. Per the germline V gene, CDR1 is DFQATT and CDR2 is SNEGSKA (reference sequence). Trimming removed 0 bases from V and 7 bases from J, with 18 bases in between. Here the CDR3 reads CSARDVVRGRGGYTF. Here the CDR3 DNA reads TGCAGTGCTAGAGATGTAGTTCGGGGGCGGGGTGGCTACACCTTC.

This rearrangement joins TRBV7-2 to TRBJ1-1; a weak D match, TRBD1 (5 bases). V was cut by 3 bases and J by 7 bases, with 12 bases left in between. Germline V gene data show CDR1 as SGHTA and CDR2 as FQGNSA. The CDR3 sequence is 13 residues long. The chain's CDR3 is CASSFRRGDEAFF. CDR3 DNA sequence: TGTGCCAGCAGCTTTCGGAGAGGGGATGAAGCTTTCTTT.

This clonotype was counted a few times. The J gene is TRBJ1-2, the V gene TRBV6-2 or TRBV6-3, with 12 bases matching TRBD1. The CDR3 sequence is 14 residues long. V was clipped by 7 bases and J by 8 bases; unmatched bases: 8. Germline loops: CDR1 MNHEY, CDR2 SVGEGT. The CDR3 here is CASMHSGTGGGYTF. The CDR3 DNA reads TGTGCCAGCATGCACTCCGGGACAGGGGGCGGCTACACCTTC.

This clonotype was recorded at least ten times. This chain uses TRBV11-2 with TRBJ2-3, with D hard to call. Deletions cut 1 base from V and 2 bases from J, with 7 bases between. The CDR3 runs to 14 residues. Germline lookup yields CDR1 SGHAT and CDR2 FQNNGV. CDR3 in DNA: TGTGCCAGCAGCTTAGCGGCAACCACAGATACGCAGTATTTT. Translation: CASSLAATTDTQYF.

The J gene is TRBJ2-5, the V gene TRBV12-3 or TRBV12-4, with 8 bases lining up with TRBD2. The CDR3 is 14 residues long. J gave up 4 bases and V 1 base, and 2 bases lay outside the gene matches. This CDR3 reads CASSLGAGAETQYF. The CDR3 bases are TGTGCCAGCAGTTTAGGAGCGGGGGCAGAGACCCAGTACTTC.

The J gene is TRBJ2-1, the V gene TRBV28; D might be TRBD1 (5 bases). The CDR3 sequence is 16 residues long. The V end was cut by 4 bases, the J end by 0 bases, with 13 bases between. Germline V CDR1 and CDR2: MDHEN, SYDVKM. Here the CDR3 DNA reads TGTGCCAGCAGTTCCCACATAAGGGGCTCCTACAATGAGCAGTTCTTC. It is translated as CASSSHIRGSYNEQFF.

The sample holds many counts of this clonotype. The chain combines TRBV12-5 with TRBJ2-5; D may correspond to TRBD1 or TRBD2 (5 bases each). Trimming removed 1 base from V and 3 bases from J, with 12 bases in between. The CDR3 consists of 15 residues. From germline, CDR1 is LGHNT and CDR2 FRNRAP. In DNA, the CDR3 is TGTGCTAGTGGTTTGGATCCCGGGGCGAAAGAGACCCAGTACTTC. Protein: CASGLDPGAKETQYF.

This clonotype was found many times. The chain carries TRBV7-8 and TRBJ2-5, with D possibly matching TRBD2 (7 bases). CDR3 size: 12 residues. The ends were cut back, 4 bases at V and 11 bases at J, with 14 bases in the middle. Germline V gene data show CDR1 as SGHVS and CDR2 as FQNEAQ. The CDR3 loop is CASSSGGPTQYF. Here the CDR3 DNA reads TGTGCCAGCAGCTCGGGGGGCCCTACTCAGTACTTC.

This chain links TRBV27 with TRBJ2-1; TRBD1 aligns across 8 bases. CDR1 is MNHEY, CDR2 SMNVEV, per germline (reference sequence). The CDR3 loop spans 15 amino acids. J lost 3 bases, V lost 4 bases, and 5 bases had no gene match. CDR3 residues: CASSSAGTGYNEQFF. The DNA for the CDR3 is TGTGCCAGCAGTTCGGCCGGGACAGGCTACAATGAGCAGTTCTTC.

The V call is TRBV28, the J call TRBJ1-2; no clear D. Germline V gives CDR1 MDHEN, CDR2 SYDVKM. The CDR3 totals 14 residues. The V end lost 3 bases, the J end lost 3 bases, and 11 bases lay between the germline ends. CDR3 sequence (DNA): TGTGCCAGCAGTTTGGGCCAGGCGCACTATGGCTACACCTTC. Its translation is CASSLGQAHYGYTF.

This clonotype was seen repeatedly, ten times or more. This chain links TRBV12-3 or TRBV12-4 with TRBJ1-2; TRBD1 matches 9 bases. With 6 bases clipped from V and 0 bases from J, the junction kept 2 bases outside the gene matches. This CDR3 has 14 residues. The CDR3 sequence is CASRGQGPNYGYTF. The CDR3 region has the DNA TGTGCCAGCAGGGGACAGGGCCCTAACTATGGCTACACCTTC.

This rearrangement joins TRBV28 to TRBJ1-1, with no clear D. CDR3 length: 14 amino acids. V was shortened by 4 bases and J by 5 bases, with 14 bases between the two germline ends. Germline V lookup: CDR1 MDHEN, CDR2 SYDVKM. The DNA of the CDR3 is TGTGCCAGCAGTTCCCCCGCCAAAAGGACTGAAGCTTTCTTT. Encoded protein: CASSSPAKRTEAFF.

The rearrangement links TRBV10-3 to TRBJ1-2; tentative D call: TRBD1 (6 bases). The CDR3 sequence is 13 residues long. V shed 6 bases and J shed 5 bases, with 13 bases lying between them. The germline V gene encodes CDR1 ENHRY and CDR2 SYGVKD. The DNA for the CDR3 is TGTGCCATCAGACAGGGAGGAGGATATGGCTACACCTTC. This codes for CAIRQGGGYGYTF.